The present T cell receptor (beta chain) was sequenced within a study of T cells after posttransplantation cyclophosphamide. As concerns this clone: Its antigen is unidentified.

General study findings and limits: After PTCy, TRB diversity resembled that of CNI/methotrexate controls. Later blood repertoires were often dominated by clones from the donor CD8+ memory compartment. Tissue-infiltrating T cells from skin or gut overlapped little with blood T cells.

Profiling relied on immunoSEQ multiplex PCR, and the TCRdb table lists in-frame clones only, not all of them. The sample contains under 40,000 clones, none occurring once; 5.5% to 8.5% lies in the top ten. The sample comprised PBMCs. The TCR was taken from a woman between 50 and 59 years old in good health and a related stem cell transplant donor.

CDR3 sequence: CASSPAGTSGVGAQYF. CDR3 nucleotides: TGTGCCAGCAGCCCGGCCGGGACTAGCGGGGTCGGGGCCCAGTACTTC. The rearrangement uses TRBV7-2 and TRBJ2-5; 13 positions match TRBD2. There are 16 residues in the CDR3. J was trimmed by 9 bases and V by 5 bases; bases with no gene match: 12. Germline V lookup: CDR1 SGHTA, CDR2 FQGNSA.